This TCR beta chain was identified during a study of blood T cell repertoires in COVID-19. As for the study in general: T cells, B-cell-depleted T cells, or PBMCs supplied cDNA or gDNA.

Participants were aged about 18 to 100 years, lived in about two dozen US areas, and enrolled virtually. In the source study's methods: Estimates of nucleated cell counts were drawn from the amplification of reference gene primers. Assay used: immunoSEQ multiplex PCR; TCRdb lists only in-frame clones, some missing. The V and J calls and clone size were taken over from that table, and D and trimming were inferred from the DNA. The sample lists 490,000 or so clones; 80% to 90% were seen once. The clonotype originates from a woman aged 60 to 75 who had recovered from COVID-19. Sequenced material: PBMCs or T cells enriched from blood (not recorded which).

CDR3 DNA sequence: TGTGCCAGCAGTCCCGACAGGAACTCTGGAAACACCATATATTTT. Translating gives CASSPDRNSGNTIYF. The chain employs TRBV27 and TRBJ1-3, with D perhaps matching TRBD1 (6 bases). This CDR3 contains 15 residues. V lost 5 bases and J lost 0, with 11 bases in between. CDR1 is MNHEY, CDR2 SMNVEV, per germline (reference sequence).